This T cell receptor beta chain was retrieved from a study of blood T cells in healthy people across ages. Through a sample-barcoded 5' primer and a J-beta primer mix, a second PCR was run for about 6 to 11 cycles. A minimum of 3 million CDR3-containing paired-end reads was obtained for each sample. Each CDR3 protein is one row after TCRdb ran MiXCR on the 5' RACE reads. The sample has fewer than 2,000,000 distinct CDR3 sequences, around 40% seen once; the top ten hold about 21%. The study, taken as a whole, reports: CMV status of donors was not determined, possibly confounding expanded clonotype changes. Higher diversity, along with more naive CD4+ cells, distinguished long-lived donors from aged donors.

This CDR3 is built from 16 residues. V shed 1 base, J shed 3 bases, and the junction held 6 bases outside the gene matches. In germline, CDR1 is SGHTA, CDR2 FQGNSA. Points on this clonotype: Its specificity is unknown.

The sequencing input was blood. The clonotype was recovered from a human donor in good health. V and J are TRBV7-2 and TRBJ2-1; 7 bases line up with TRBD1. The CDR3 loop is CASSLVRRDSYNEQFF. CDR3 nucleotides: TGTGCCAGCAGCTTAGTCCGTAGGGACAGCTACAATGAGCAGTTCTTC.